A selection of T cell receptor beta chains follows, all from one sample in a study of early T cells in non-severe SARS-CoV-2 infection. MiXCR, run by TCRdb on the 5' RACE reads, gives a single entry per CDR3 protein. Here the sample spans tens of thousands of distinct CDR3 sequences, around 19% being singletons. The sample consisted of whole blood, taken at baseline. These receptors originate from an adult who was a healthcare worker with PCR-confirmed SARS-CoV-2 infection or an uninfected control (not recorded which). CDR3s include the opening cysteine and the closing phenylalanine or tryptophan. A D gene is named only where the DNA matches it firmly. Clone size is given for some rows only: seen once, a few or many times, or a class if the clone is expanded.

>-|TRBJ2-6|13|-|TRBV12-5
CASALSGANVLTF
TGTGCTAGTGCGCTATCTGGGGCCAACGTCCTGACTTTC
>-|TRBJ2-5|14|-|TRBV3-1
CASSQKGLTQTQYF
TGTGCCAGCAGCCAAAAAGGACTAACGCAGACCCAGTACTTC
>few|TRBJ2-3|15|TRBD1|TRBV5-6
CASSLAGGFGDTQYF
TGTGCCAGCAGCTTGGCAGGGGGCTTTGGAGATACGCAGTATTTT
>-|TRBJ2-3|14|TRBD2|TRBV6-4
CASSDSRGGTTQYF
TGTGCCAGCAGTGACTCGCGGGGGGGCACTACGCAGTATTTT
>few|TRBJ1-2|12|TRBD1|TRBV7-2
CASSFDRGTPTF
TGTGCCAGCAGCTTCGACAGGGGCACCCCCACCTTC
>-|TRBJ1-5|15|TRBD1|TRBV7-2
CASSSPGQGYQPQHF
TGTGCCAGCAGCTCACCGGGACAGGGATATCAGCCCCAGCATTTT
>-|TRBJ2-3|15|TRBD2|TRBV28
CASSQLAGGTDTQYF
TGTGCCAGCAGTCAACTAGCGGGGGGTACAGATACGCAGTATTTT
>-|TRBJ2-5|11|-|TRBV29-1
CSARTGKTQYF
TGCAGCGCACGGACCGGGAAGACCCAGTACTTC
>few|TRBJ2-2|16|TRBD1|TRBV7-7
CASSKTGTGSTGELFF
TGTGCCAGCAGCAAGACCGGGACAGGGAGCACCGGGGAGCTGTTTTTT
>-|TRBJ1-5|15|TRBD1|TRBV5-1
CASSRTTGSNQPQHF
TGCGCCAGCAGCCGCACGACAGGGAGCAATCAGCCCCAGCATTTT
>few|TRBJ2-4|14|-|TRBV2
CASSEAGSPGIQYF
TGTGCCAGCAGTGAAGCCGGCTCGCCGGGCATTCAGTACTTC
>-|TRBJ2-7|13|TRBD1|TRBV12-3/TRBV12-4
CASSPDRAYGQYF
TGTGCCAGCAGCCCGGACAGGGCTTATGGGCAGTACTTC
>-|TRBJ1-1|13|-|TRBV29-1
CSVVAGGVTEAFF
TGCAGCGTTGTGGCCGGGGGCGTAACTGAAGCTTTCTTT
>-|TRBJ2-2|15|-|TRBV7-2
CASSLVFDRPAELFF
TGTGCCAGCAGCTTAGTTTTCGACCGACCCGCGGAGCTGTTTTTT
>-|TRBJ1-1|15|-|TRBV10-3
CATASSIEGNTEAFF
TGTGCCACCGCTAGTTCGATTGAGGGGAACACTGAAGCTTTCTTT
>-|TRBJ1-1|14|-|TRBV10-2
CASSQELGSTEAFF
TGCGCCAGCAGTCAAGAACTCGGGTCCACTGAAGCTTTCTTT
>few|TRBJ1-4|15|-|TRBV7-9
CASSHDGGINEKLFF
TGTGCCAGCAGCCACGATGGGGGGATAAATGAAAAACTGTTTTTT
>many|TRBJ1-1|15|TRBD1|TRBV5-1
CASSFQRDRVTEAFF
TGCGCCAGCAGCTTCCAGCGGGACAGGGTCACTGAAGCTTTCTTT
>-|TRBJ1-1|13|-|TRBV6-1
CASRGDLNTEAFF
TGTGCCAGCAGGGGGGACCTGAACACTGAAGCTTTCTTT
>-|TRBJ2-3|14|-|TRBV11-2
CASSLEAITDTQYF
TGTGCCAGCAGCTTAGAAGCCATCACAGATACGCAGTATTTT
>-|TRBJ1-4|17|-|TRBV4-1
CASSQVGQRATNEKLFF
TGCGCCAGCAGCCAAGTTGGCCAGCGCGCAACTAATGAAAAACTGTTTTTT
>-|TRBJ2-7|15|TRBD2|TRBV4-3
CASSQELAGVYEQYF
TGCGCCAGCAGCCAAGAGCTAGCGGGAGTCTACGAGCAGTACTTC
>-|TRBJ2-5|18|TRBD2|TRBV7-2
CASTQGGLAGGRQETQYF
TGTGCCAGCACCCAGGGGGGGCTAGCGGGAGGGCGACAAGAGACCCAGTACTTC
>-|TRBJ2-7|15|TRBD1|TRBV4-3
CASRYSCTGEYEQYF
TGCGCCAGCCGTTATTCATGCACAGGGGAGTACGAGCAGTACTTC
>few|TRBJ2-1|12|TRBD1|TRBV2
CASTLGGRGQFF
TGTGCCAGCACCCTAGGGGGCAGAGGGCAGTTCTTC
>-|TRBJ1-4|14|-|TRBV11-2
CASSLGPTNEKLFF
TGTGCCAGCAGCTTAGGTCCAACTAATGAAAAACTGTTTTTT
>few|TRBJ2-1|16|TRBD2|TRBV6-2/TRBV6-3
CASRHLGTSVYNEQFF
TGTGCCAGCAGACACCTCGGGACTAGCGTATACAATGAGCAGTTCTTC
>-|TRBJ2-7|12|-|TRBV6-5
CATRSTTYEQYF
TGTGCCACCAGATCTACGACCTACGAGCAGTACTTC
>many|TRBJ2-5|17|-|TRBV3-1
CASSPRGSRVIEETQYF
TGTGCCAGCAGCCCAAGGGGGAGCAGGGTAATTGAAGAGACCCAGTACTTC
>few|TRBJ2-7|14|TRBD2|TRBV12-3/TRBV12-4
CASTASGRAHEQYF
TGTGCCTCTACCGCTAGCGGGAGAGCACACGAGCAGTACTTC
>few|TRBJ1-2|16|-|TRBV5-1
CASSSLHPAAEYGYTF
TGCGCCAGCAGCTCGTTACATCCCGCCGCGGAGTATGGCTACACCTTC
>few|TRBJ2-3|15|-|TRBV10-2
CASSERTGRGDTQYF
TGCGCCAGCAGTGAGCGGACAGGGAGGGGAGATACGCAGTATTTT
>-|TRBJ1-5|15|-|TRBV5-5
CASSGLGLSNQPQHF
TGTGCCAGCAGCGGCTTGGGGTTAAGCAATCAGCCCCAGCATTTT
>few|TRBJ2-7|15|-|TRBV3-1
CASSHPAGNSYEQYF
TGTGCCAGCAGCCACCCAGCAGGGAACTCCTACGAGCAGTACTTC
>few|TRBJ2-7|14|-|TRBV6-1
CASSDTQGNYEQYF
TGTGCCAGCAGTGATACTCAGGGAAACTACGAGCAGTACTTC
>few|TRBJ1-2|14|-|TRBV27
CASSLENRGSGYTF
TGTGCCAGCAGTTTAGAAAATAGGGGTTCTGGCTACACCTTC
>-|TRBJ2-6|15|TRBD1|TRBV6-6
CASSRTGAGANVLTF
TGTGCCAGCAGCCGGACAGGGGCTGGGGCCAACGTCCTGACTTTC
>few|TRBJ1-6|14|-|TRBV6-5
CASSYPEGFSPLHF
TGTGCCAGCAGTTACCCCGAAGGATTTTCACCCCTCCACTTT
>-|TRBJ2-7|13|-|TRBV12-3/TRBV12-4
CASSPRSLSEQYF
TGTGCCAGCAGTCCTCGGTCATTGAGCGAGCAGTACTTC
>-|TRBJ1-5|13|-|TRBV28
CASRPRGNQPQHF
TGTGCCAGCAGGCCGCGGGGCAATCAGCCCCAGCATTTT
>many|TRBJ1-5|14|TRBD1|TRBV6-5
CASSYTGQGQPQHF
TGTGCCAGCAGTTATACGGGACAGGGACAGCCCCAGCATTTT
>-|TRBJ1-2|14|TRBD1|TRBV3-1
CASTHDRGLGGYTF
TGTGCCAGCACCCATGACAGGGGGCTTGGTGGCTACACCTTC
>few|TRBJ1-2|15|-|TRBV6-5
CASRSRGSKDYGYTF
TGTGCCAGCAGAAGCAGGGGATCGAAGGACTATGGCTACACCTTC
>-|TRBJ1-6|13|-|TRBV20-1
CSARETGNSPLHF
TGCAGTGCTAGAGAGACAGGAAATTCACCCCTCCACTTT
>-|TRBJ1-4|16|-|TRBV18
CASSPSGATTNEKLFF
TGTGCCAGCTCACCATCAGGGGCGACAACTAATGAAAAACTGTTTTTT
>many|TRBJ1-1|16|-|TRBV11-2
CASSSVTLNRVSEAFF
TGTGCCAGCAGCTCGGTAACCCTGAACAGGGTCTCTGAAGCTTTCTTT
>many|TRBJ2-2|17|TRBD2|TRBV15
CATSRGIAGTNTGELFF
TGTGCCACCAGCAGAGGAATAGCGGGAACGAACACCGGGGAGCTGTTTTTT
>-|TRBJ2-1|15|TRBD2|TRBV7-2
CASSLTSGSFNEQFF
TGTGCCAGCAGCTTAACTAGCGGGAGCTTCAATGAGCAGTTCTTC
>many|TRBJ1-1|15|-|TRBV2
CASSRHPGVGAEAFF
TGTGCCAGCAGCAGACACCCCGGAGTTGGTGCTGAAGCTTTCTTT
>few|TRBJ2-3|13|TRBD1|TRBV20-1
CSARRGGPDTQYF
TGCAGTGCCCGAAGAGGGGGCCCAGATACGCAGTATTTT
>few|TRBJ1-1|15|-|TRBV5-6
CASSLGLGLSTEAFF
TGTGCCAGCAGCTTGGGTTTGGGATTGAGCACTGAAGCTTTCTTT
>-|TRBJ2-3|16|TRBD2|TRBV7-9
CASSLNLAGGTDTQYF
TGTGCCAGCAGCTTAAATCTAGCGGGGGGCACAGATACGCAGTATTTT
>-|TRBJ2-1|19|TRBD2|TRBV6-1
CASSEAGLAGYRNNNEQFF
TGTGCCAGCAGTGAAGCGGGGCTAGCGGGCTACCGAAATAACAATGAGCAGTTCTTC
>-|TRBJ1-4|12|TRBD1|TRBV29-1
CSVYDRDQKLFF
TGCAGCGTTTATGACAGGGATCAAAAACTGTTTTTT
>-|TRBJ1-1|16|-|TRBV3-1
CASSKGYTGRNTEVFF
TGTGCCAGCAGCAAAGGTTATACAGGTAGGAACACTGAAGTTTTCTTT
>once|TRBJ2-3|14|-|TRBV6-5
CASSRTTEGGTQYF
TGTGCCAGCAGTAGGACCACAGAGGGAGGTACGCAGTATTTT